This entry features one T cell receptor (beta chain) sequence. Its antigen is not identified. These data originate in a study of lymphopenia after photon versus proton radiotherapy. The CDR3 runs to 14 residues. V gave up 2 bases and J gave up 4 bases, with 12 bases separating them. CDR1 SGDLS and CDR2 YYNGEE come from the germline V gene. Findings and caveats of the study: Oligoclonal CD8+ Temra expansion after nadir drove photon patients' diversity drop.

This table comes from immunoSEQ multiplex PCR, and its TCRdb copy is limited to in-frame clones, with some not included. The sample lists under 20,000 clones, 85% to 95% seen once, with around 6.1% in the top ten. The rearrangement joins TRBV9 to TRBJ1-2; a possible D gene is TRBD1 (6 bases). The sequenced sample was peripheral blood, obtained from a patient treated with photon-based radiotherapy. The TCR originated in a man aged 55 to 70 with pancreatic cancer. The CDR3 loop is CASSVRGTGYGYTF. The CDR3 bases are TGTGCCAGCAGCGTCAGGGGCACCGGCTATGGCTACACCTTC.